The source of this T cell receptor beta chain is a study of T-cell reconstitution after alpha-beta-depleted transplantation in children. General observations from the study: Recipient T cells and thymic progenitors that survived gave rise to the high TCRbeta diversity observed at day 60 in some patients. About two months after transplant, alpha-beta T cells reportedly came from several hundred expanded graft clones.

This CDR3 region has 15 residues. J gave up 5 bases and V 0 bases, and 3 bases lay outside the gene matches. The germline V gene has CDR1 SGHDT and CDR2 YYEEEE. Unique molecular identifiers were incorporated when the TCRbeta library was constructed. TCRdb processed the PCR reads anew with MiXCR; each CDR3 protein has one entry. The table includes about 97,000 distinct CDR3 sequences, about 8% detected once. This clonotype was seen many times. The antigen is not known. The sequence came from a boy between 2 and 10 years old with acute lymphoblastic leukemia, due to receive a stem cell transplant. The input for sequencing was PBMCs, taken before TCRalphabeta/CD19-depleted stem cell transplant. V usage is TRBV5-6 and J usage is TRBJ2-1; 9 bases are shared with TRBD2. CDR3 DNA sequence: TGTGCCAGCAGCTTGGGACTAGCGGTGGACAATGAGCAGTTCTTC. It is translated as CASSLGLAVDNEQFF.